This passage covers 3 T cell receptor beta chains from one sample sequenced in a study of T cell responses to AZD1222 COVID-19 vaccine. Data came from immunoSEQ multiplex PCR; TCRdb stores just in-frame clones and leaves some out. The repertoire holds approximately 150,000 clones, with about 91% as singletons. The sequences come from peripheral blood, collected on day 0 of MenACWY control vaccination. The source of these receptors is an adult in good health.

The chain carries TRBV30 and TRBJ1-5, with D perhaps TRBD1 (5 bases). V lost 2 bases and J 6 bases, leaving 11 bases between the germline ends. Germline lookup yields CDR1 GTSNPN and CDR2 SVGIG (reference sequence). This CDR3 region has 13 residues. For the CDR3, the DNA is TGTGCCTGGAGTCCGGGGCAGCCTCAGCCCCAGCATTTT. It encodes CAWSPGQPQPQHF.

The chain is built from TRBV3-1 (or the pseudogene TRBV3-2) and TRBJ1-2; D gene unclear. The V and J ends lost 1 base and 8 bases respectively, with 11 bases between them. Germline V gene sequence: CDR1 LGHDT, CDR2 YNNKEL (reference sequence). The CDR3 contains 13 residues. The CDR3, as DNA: TGTGCCAGCAGCCAAGGTGGCGGGCCCGGCTACACCTTC. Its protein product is CASSQGGGPGYTF.

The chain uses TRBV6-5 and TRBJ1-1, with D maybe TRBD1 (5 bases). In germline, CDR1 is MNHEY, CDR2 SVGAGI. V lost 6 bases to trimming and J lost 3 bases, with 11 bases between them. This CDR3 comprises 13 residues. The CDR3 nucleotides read TGTGCCAGCAGCCGTGACAGCTACACTGAAGCTTTCTTT. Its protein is CASSRDSYTEAFF.